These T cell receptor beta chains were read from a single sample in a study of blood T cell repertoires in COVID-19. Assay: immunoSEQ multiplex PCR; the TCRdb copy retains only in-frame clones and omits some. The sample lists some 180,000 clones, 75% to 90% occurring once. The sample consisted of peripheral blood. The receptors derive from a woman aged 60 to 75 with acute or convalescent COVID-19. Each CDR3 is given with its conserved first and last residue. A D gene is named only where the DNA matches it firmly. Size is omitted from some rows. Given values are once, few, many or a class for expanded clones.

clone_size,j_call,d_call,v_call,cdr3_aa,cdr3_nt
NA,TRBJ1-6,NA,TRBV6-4,CASRRESSYNSPLHF,TGTGCCAGCAGGAGGGAGAGCTCCTATAATTCACCCCTCCACTTT
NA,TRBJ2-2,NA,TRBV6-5,CASKQVGELFF,TGTGCCAGCAAGCAGGTCGGGGAGCTGTTTTTT
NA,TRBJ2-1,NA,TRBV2,CASRGDTGEQFF,TGTGCCAGCAGAGGGGATACTGGTGAGCAGTTCTTC
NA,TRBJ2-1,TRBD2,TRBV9,CASSVAERDFEQFF,TGTGCCAGCAGCGTAGCGGAGCGGGACTTCGAGCAGTTCTTC
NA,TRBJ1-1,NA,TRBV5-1,CASSIQPTNTEAFF,TGCGCCAGCAGCATACAGCCGACCAACACTGAAGCTTTCTTT
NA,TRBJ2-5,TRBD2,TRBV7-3,CASSLTGLAGETQYF,TGTGCCAGCAGCTTAACAGGACTAGCGGGAGAGACCCAGTACTTC
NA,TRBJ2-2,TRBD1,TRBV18,CASSPGTANTGELFF,TGTGCCAGCTCACCCGGGACAGCGAACACCGGGGAGCTGTTTTTT
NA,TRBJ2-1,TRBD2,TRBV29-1,CSVDSLAGPVAYNEQFF,TGCAGCGTTGACTCACTAGCGGGCCCAGTTGCCTACAATGAGCAGTTCTTC
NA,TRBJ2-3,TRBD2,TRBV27,CASSSGGNTDTQYF,TGTGCCAGCAGTTCGGGAGGGAACACAGATACGCAGTATTTT
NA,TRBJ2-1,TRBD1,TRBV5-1,CASSLSGQGKPWGYNEQFF,TGCGCCAGCAGCTTGTCGGGACAGGGGAAGCCTTGGGGCTACAATGAGCAGTTCTTC
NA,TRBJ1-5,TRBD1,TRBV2,CASSEGGTGGQPQHF,TGTGCCAGCAGTGAAGGTGGGACAGGGGGCCAGCCCCAGCATTTT
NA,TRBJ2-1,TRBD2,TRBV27,CASSLSGLALMDEQFF,TGTGCCAGCAGTTTATCGGGACTAGCGCTGATGGATGAGCAGTTCTTC
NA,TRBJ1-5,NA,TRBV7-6,CASSLGGDQPQHF,TGTGCCAGCAGCTTGGGGGGGGATCAGCCCCAGCATTTT
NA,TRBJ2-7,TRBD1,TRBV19,CASSSRTGGGEQYF,TGTGCCAGTAGTTCCCGGACAGGGGGCGGCGAGCAGTACTTC
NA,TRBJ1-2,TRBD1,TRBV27,CATAQGARYGYTF,TGTGCCACCGCACAGGGGGCCCGCTATGGCTACACCTTC
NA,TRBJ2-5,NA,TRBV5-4,CASSLGNLGAQETQYF,TGTGCCAGCAGCTTGGGTAACCTTGGGGCCCAAGAGACCCAGTACTTC
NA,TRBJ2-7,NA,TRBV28,CASSPLPTAPVGHEQYF,TGTGCCAGCAGTCCTCTCCCGACAGCCCCAGTAGGCCACGAGCAGTACTTC
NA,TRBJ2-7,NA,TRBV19,CASRGLNEQYF,TGTGCCAGTCGAGGACTTAACGAGCAGTACTTC
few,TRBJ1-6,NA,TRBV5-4,CASSLTGTYNSPLHF,TGTGCCAGCAGCTTGACAGGGACCTATAATTCACCCCTCCACTTT
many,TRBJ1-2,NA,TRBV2,CASSEGRVSVYGYTF,TGTGCCAGCAGTGAAGGCAGGGTCTCGGTCTATGGCTACACCTTC
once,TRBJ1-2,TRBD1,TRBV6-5,CASRGQGKGYTF,TGTGCCAGCAGGGGACAGGGGAAAGGCTACACCTTC
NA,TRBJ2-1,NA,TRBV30,CAWSVLGFGGYNEQFF,TGTGCCTGGAGTGTACTGGGGTTCGGGGGCTACAATGAGCAGTTCTTC